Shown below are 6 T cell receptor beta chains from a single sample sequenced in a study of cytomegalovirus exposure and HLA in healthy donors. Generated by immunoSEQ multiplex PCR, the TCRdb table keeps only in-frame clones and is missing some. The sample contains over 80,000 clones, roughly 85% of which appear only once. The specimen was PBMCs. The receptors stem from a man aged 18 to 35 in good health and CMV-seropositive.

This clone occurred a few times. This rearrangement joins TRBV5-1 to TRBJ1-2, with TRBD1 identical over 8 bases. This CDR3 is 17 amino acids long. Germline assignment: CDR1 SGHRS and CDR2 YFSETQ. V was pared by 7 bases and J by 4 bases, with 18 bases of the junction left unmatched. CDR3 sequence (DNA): TGCGCCAGCCGAACTTCACAGGGGGGGGAAGGTGGCTATGGCTACACCTTC. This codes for CASRTSQGGEGGYGYTF.

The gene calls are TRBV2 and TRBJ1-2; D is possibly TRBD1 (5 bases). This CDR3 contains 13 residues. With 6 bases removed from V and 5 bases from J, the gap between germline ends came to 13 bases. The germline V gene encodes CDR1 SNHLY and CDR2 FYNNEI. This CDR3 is CASRVLAGYGYTF. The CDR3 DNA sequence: TGTGCCAGCAGGGTCCTTGCAGGGTATGGCTACACCTTC.

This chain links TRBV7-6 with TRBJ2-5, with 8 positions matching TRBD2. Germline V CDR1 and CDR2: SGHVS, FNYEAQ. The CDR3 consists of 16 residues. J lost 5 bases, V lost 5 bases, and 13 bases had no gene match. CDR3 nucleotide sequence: TGTGCCAGCAGCGCAGTAAGCGCGGCTAGCGGGGAGACCCAGTACTTC. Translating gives CASSAVSAASGETQYF.

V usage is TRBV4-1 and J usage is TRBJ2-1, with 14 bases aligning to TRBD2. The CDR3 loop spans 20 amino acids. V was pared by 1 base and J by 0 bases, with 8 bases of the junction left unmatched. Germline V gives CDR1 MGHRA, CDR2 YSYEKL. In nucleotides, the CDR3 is TGCGCCAGCAGCCAAGTCGGGACTAGCGGGAGTGCGAGCTCCTACAATGAGCAGTTCTTC. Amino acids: CASSQVGTSGSASSYNEQFF.

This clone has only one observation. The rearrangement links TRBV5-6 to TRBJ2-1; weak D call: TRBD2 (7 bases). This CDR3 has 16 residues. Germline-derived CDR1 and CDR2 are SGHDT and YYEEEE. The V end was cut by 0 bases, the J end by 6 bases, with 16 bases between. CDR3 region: CASSLGWGGWVNEQFF. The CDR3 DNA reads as TGTGCCAGCAGCTTGGGATGGGGGGGCTGGGTCAATGAGCAGTTCTTC.

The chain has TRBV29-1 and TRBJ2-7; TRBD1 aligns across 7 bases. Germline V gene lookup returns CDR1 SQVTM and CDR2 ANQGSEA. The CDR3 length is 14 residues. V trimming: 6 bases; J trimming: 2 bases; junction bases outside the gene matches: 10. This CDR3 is CSVVTAGTAYEQYF. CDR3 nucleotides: TGCAGCGTGGTAACTGCCGGGACAGCCTACGAGCAGTACTTC.